The rows below give T cell receptor beta chains drawn from one sample of a study of blood T cell repertoires in COVID-19. The repertoire was sequenced with immunoSEQ multiplex PCR; TCRdb's copy has only in-frame clones and lacks some. The sample lists more than 45,000 clones; 82% were seen once. The specimen was peripheral blood. Every receptor here comes from a human donor in a cohort sampled during active COVID-19. Both conserved end residues are part of each CDR3. A D gene is named only where the DNA matches it firmly.

len: 15
j_gene: TRBJ2-3
d_gene: TRBD2
v_gene: TRBV29-1
CDR3aa: CSVDPSGGFTDTQYF
CDR3nt: TGCAGCGTTGATCCTAGCGGGGGTTTCACAGATACGCAGTATTTT

len: 17
j_gene: TRBJ2-7
d_gene: TRBD1
v_gene: TRBV29-1
CDR3aa: CSVAGLPWTGTTYEQYF
CDR3nt: TGCAGCGTTGCCGGGCTTCCCTGGACAGGGACGACCTACGAGCAGTACTTC

len: 15
j_gene: TRBJ2-1
d_gene: TRBD2
v_gene: TRBV6-5
CDR3aa: CASMFPSGGNNEQFF
CDR3nt: TGTGCCAGCATGTTCCCTAGCGGGGGGAACAATGAGCAGTTCTTC

len: 16
j_gene: TRBJ2-5
d_gene: .
v_gene: TRBV7-9
CDR3aa: CASSSGDAGRQETQYF
CDR3nt: TGTGCCAGCAGCTCGGGGGATGCGGGGAGGCAAGAGACCCAGTACTTC

len: 19
j_gene: TRBJ2-3
d_gene: .
v_gene: TRBV4-1
CDR3aa: CASSQVPSWGPRAADTQYF
CDR3nt: TGCGCCAGCAGCCAAGTCCCCTCATGGGGGCCACGGGCAGCGGATACGCAGTATTTT

len: 13
j_gene: TRBJ2-2
d_gene: .
v_gene: TRBV19
CDR3aa: CASSTRNTGELFF
CDR3nt: TGTGCCAGTAGTACCAGGAACACCGGGGAGCTGTTTTTT

len: 16
j_gene: TRBJ2-1
d_gene: .
v_gene: TRBV7-2
CDR3aa: CASSFFGGNLYNEQFF
CDR3nt: TGTGCCAGCAGCTTCTTCGGAGGGAACCTCTACAATGAGCAGTTCTTC

len: 17
j_gene: TRBJ2-7
d_gene: TRBD2
v_gene: TRBV4-1
CDR3aa: CASSQESGEREGYEQYF
CDR3nt: TGCGCCAGCAGCCAAGAATCCGGGGAGCGGGAGGGGTACGAGCAGTACTTC

len: 15
j_gene: TRBJ2-7
d_gene: TRBD2
v_gene: TRBV7-6
CDR3aa: CASSLGTGTRGEQYF
CDR3nt: TGTGCCAGCAGCTTAGGCACCGGGACTAGAGGCGAGCAGTACTTC

len: 14
j_gene: TRBJ1-2
d_gene: TRBD1
v_gene: TRBV18
CDR3aa: CASSPSQGSVGYTF
CDR3nt: TGTGCCAGCTCACCGTCACAGGGGTCCGTGGGCTACACCTTC

len: 12
j_gene: TRBJ2-7
d_gene: .
v_gene: TRBV12-3/TRBV12-4
CDR3aa: CASAGGTYEQYF
CDR3nt: TGTGCCAGCGCCGGGGGTACCTACGAGCAGTACTTC

len: 13
j_gene: TRBJ1-2
d_gene: .
v_gene: TRBV28
CDR3aa: CASSLGEMGGYTF
CDR3nt: TGTGCCAGCAGTTTAGGGGAGATGGGTGGCTACACCTTC

len: 14
j_gene: TRBJ1-4
d_gene: .
v_gene: TRBV3-1/TRBV3-2
CDR3aa: CASSQGQVNEKLFF
CDR3nt: TGTGCCAGCAGCCAAGGACAGGTTAATGAAAAACTGTTTTTT

len: 15
j_gene: TRBJ1-5
d_gene: .
v_gene: TRBV28
CDR3aa: CASSLGMIVNQPQHF
CDR3nt: TGTGCCAGCAGTTTGGGCATGATCGTTAATCAGCCCCAGCATTTT

len: 17
j_gene: TRBJ1-6
d_gene: TRBD1
v_gene: TRBV9
CDR3aa: CASSALLQGAGNSPLHF
CDR3nt: TGTGCCAGCAGCGCCTTGCTACAGGGGGCTGGGAATTCACCCCTCCACTTT

len: 13
j_gene: TRBJ1-1
d_gene: .
v_gene: TRBV5-1
CDR3aa: CASSFRQNTEAFF
CDR3nt: TGCGCCAGCAGCTTTAGACAGAACACTGAAGCTTTCTTT

len: 14
j_gene: TRBJ2-7
d_gene: TRBD1
v_gene: TRBV15
CDR3aa: CATSTDRGLGEQYF
CDR3nt: TGTGCCACCAGCACTGACAGGGGGTTAGGGGAGCAGTACTTC

len: 16
j_gene: TRBJ2-3
d_gene: TRBD2
v_gene: TRBV5-1
CDR3aa: CASSLGLAGGKDTQYF
CDR3nt: TGCGCCAGCAGCTTAGGACTAGCGGGAGGGAAAGATACGCAGTATTTT

len: 14
j_gene: TRBJ2-4
d_gene: .
v_gene: TRBV6-1
CDR3aa: CASSEAGGANIQYF
CDR3nt: TGTGCCAGCAGTGAAGCTGGGGGGGCAAACATTCAGTACTTC

len: 14
j_gene: TRBJ1-1
d_gene: .
v_gene: TRBV10-3
CDR3aa: CAISESGGTGEAFF
CDR3nt: TGTGCCATCAGTGAATCGGGGGGGACCGGTGAAGCTTTCTTT

len: 16
j_gene: TRBJ2-3
d_gene: TRBD2
v_gene: TRBV9
CDR3aa: CASSVDGGGKGNTQYF
CDR3nt: TGTGCCAGCAGCGTAGACGGCGGGGGGAAGGGAAATACGCAGTATTTT

len: 16
j_gene: TRBJ2-1
d_gene: TRBD1
v_gene: TRBV4-1
CDR3aa: CASSQVKGGVGNEQFF
CDR3nt: TGCGCCAGCAGCCAAGTCAAAGGGGGCGTAGGAAATGAGCAGTTCTTC